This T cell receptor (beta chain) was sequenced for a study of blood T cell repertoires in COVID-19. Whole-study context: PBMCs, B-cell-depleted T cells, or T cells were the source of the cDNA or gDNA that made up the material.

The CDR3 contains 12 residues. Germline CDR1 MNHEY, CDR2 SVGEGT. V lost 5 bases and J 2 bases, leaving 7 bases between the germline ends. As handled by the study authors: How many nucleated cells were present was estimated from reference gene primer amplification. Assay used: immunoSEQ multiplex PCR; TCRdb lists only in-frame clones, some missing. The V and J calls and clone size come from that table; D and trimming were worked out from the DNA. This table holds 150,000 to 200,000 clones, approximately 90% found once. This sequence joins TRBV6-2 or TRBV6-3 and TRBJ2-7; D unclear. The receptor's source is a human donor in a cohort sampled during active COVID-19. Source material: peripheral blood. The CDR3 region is CASSTPTYEQYF. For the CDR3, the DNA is TGTGCCAGCAGTACTCCCACCTACGAGCAGTACTTC.